This T cell receptor (beta chain) was profiled in a study of T cell responses to AZD1222 COVID-19 vaccine. The data were produced by immunoSEQ multiplex PCR, yet TCRdb's version contains in-frame clones alone and is incomplete. The sample lists approximately 100,000 clones, roughly 84% occurring once. V lost 6 bases to trimming and J lost 9 bases, with 23 bases between them. The V gene's germline CDR1 is SQVTM and CDR2 ANQGSEA. The CDR3 is made up of 15 amino acids. This receptor was taken from an adult in good health. This chain uses TRBV29-1 with TRBJ1-4, with D possibly TRBD1 on 5 matching bases. This material consisted of peripheral blood, taken on day 0 of AZD1222 vaccination. The CDR3 loop is CSVTRPGTDIKKLFF. The DNA for the CDR3 is TGCAGCGTCACTCGGCCTGGGACGGACATTAAAAAACTGTTTTTT. Full variable domain (rest looked up from reference TRBV29-1 and TRBJ1-4): SAVISQKPSRDICQRGTSLTIQCQVDSQVTMMFWYRQQPGQSLTLIATANQGSEATYESGFVIDKFPISRPNLTFSTLTVSNMSPEDSSIYLCSVTRPGTDIKKLFFGSGTQLSVL.